What follows is one TCR beta chain and its context. Germline trimming cut 4 bases from V and 5 bases from J; bases unmatched to any gene: 8. Germline values: CDR1 LGHNT, CDR2 FRNRAP. This CDR3 comprises 14 residues. The data derive from a study of identical twins. TCRdb redid the calling of the 5' RACE reads with MiXCR, one entry per CDR3 protein. There are about 470,000 distinct CDR3 sequences in the sample; 20% to 25% occur only once, and 2.9% lies in the top ten. The data were also submitted as part of a second study, on T cells expressing NK-cell markers. As reported in that work: Seropositivity for HCMV was found in seven of the eight sequenced donors, with one seronegative.

Sequencing was done on a sample of CD4+ T cells sorted from blood. This rearrangement joins TRBV12-5 to TRBJ2-7, with 7 bases fitting TRBD1. This clonotype originated in a woman aged 18-35 years in good health. The CDR3 DNA is TGTGCTAGTGGTTCCCGTTTACAGGGGAACGAGCAGTACTTC. Its protein is CASGSRLQGNEQYF.